This note documents a single T cell receptor (beta chain) sequence. The germline gives CDR1 KGHSH, CDR2 LQKENI. CDR3 length equals 13 residues. After removal of 3 bases from V and 9 bases from J, the junction contained 6 bases not matched to a gene. Under the authors' procedure: Using reference gene primer amplification, nucleated cell counts were estimated. The method was immunoSEQ multiplex PCR; TCRdb's version includes in-frame clones alone and lacks a portion of them. The V and J calls and clone size come from that table; D and trimming were worked out from the DNA. The sample consists of more than 35,000 clones, approximately 80% of them appearing once. The data are from a study of blood T cell repertoires in COVID-19. Study-wide background: The United States, Italy and Spain provided the acute and convalescent COVID-19 samples. PBMCs, B-cell-depleted T cells, or T cells were the source of the cDNA or gDNA that made up the material.

The chain is built from TRBV18 and TRBJ2-3, with 7 bases identical to TRBD2. Sample: peripheral blood. The clonotype comes from a man aged 50-59 years with active or convalescent COVID-19. The CDR3 DNA reads TGTGCCAGCTCACCTCCGGGACTACAGACGCAGTATTTT. Encoded protein: CASSPPGLQTQYF.